Here is one T cell receptor beta chain with its context. What it recognizes is unknown. Profiled with immunoSEQ multiplex PCR; TCRdb holds only in-frame clones, not every one. Among around 3,300 clones listed, 20% were seen once. The sample originates from a study of T cells in localized non-small cell lung cancer. Study results and caveats: Heterogeneity stays possible, as sequencing covered only one tumor region. Uninvolved nearby lung showed the greatest T cell clonality, exceeding that found in tumor. Adjacent lung held a median 57 of the top 100 tumor clones. A denser population of T cells in blood accompanied longer overall survival.

Germline values: CDR1 SGHNT, CDR2 YENEEA. The germline V and J ends were trimmed by 3 bases and 0 bases, with 11 bases remaining between them. The CDR3 has 15 residues. The receptor was derived from a woman aged 35-70 years with stage III squamous cell lung carcinoma. The input for sequencing was lung tumor tissue, taken before any cancer treatment. V and J are TRBV11-3 and TRBJ1-1; D is unclear. The CDR3 protein is CASSLRPTLNTEAFF. The CDR3 DNA is TGTGCCAGCAGCTTGAGGCCGACACTGAACACTGAAGCTTTCTTT.